Sequencing of this T cell receptor (beta chain) was carried out in a study of blood T cell repertoires in COVID-19. At the level of the study: Sites across the United States, Italy and Spain contributed samples from acute and convalescent COVID-19.

Germline CDR1 reads MDHEN; CDR2 reads SYDVKM. Germline trimming cut 5 bases from V and 3 bases from J; bases unmatched to any gene: 4. This CDR3 spans 15 amino acids. Original analysis: Scientists estimated how many nucleated cells there were by amplifying reference gene primers. Only in-frame clones appear in the TCRdb table, and some are missing; sequencing was by immunoSEQ multiplex PCR. Clone size and the V and J calls come from that table; the DNA yielded D and trimming. In the table there are fewer than 200,000 clones, around four fifths of which are singletons. The sequencing input was peripheral blood. This clonotype originated in a man between 40 and 49 years old who had recovered from COVID-19. The chain couples TRBV28 to TRBJ2-3; 11 positions agree with TRBD2. The CDR3 protein is CASSPGLAETDTQYF. CDR3 nucleotides: TGTGCCAGCAGTCCGGGACTAGCGGAGACAGATACGCAGTATTTT.